What follows are 10 T cell receptor beta chains derived from one specimen sequenced in a study of T cell responses to AZD1222 COVID-19 vaccine. TCRdb's copy holds only in-frame clones and misses some; the assay was immunoSEQ multiplex PCR. The repertoire holds 95,000 to 100,000 clones, 90% seen once, with 1% to 1.5% in the top ten. This sample comprised peripheral blood, obtained on day 0 of AZD1222 vaccination. These receptors all come from an adult in good health.

The chain carries TRBV6-5 and TRBJ1-5; TRBD1 matches 11 bases. The V gene end was trimmed by 8 bases and the J gene end by 4 bases; junction bases not matched to a gene: 1. The V gene's germline CDR1 is MNHEY and CDR2 SVGAGI. The CDR3 has 13 residues. Here the CDR3 DNA reads TGTGCCAGCGGACAGGGGGCAAATCAGCCCCAGCATTTT. As protein: CASGQGANQPQHF.

V usage is TRBV28 and J usage is TRBJ1-2; D gene unclear. Germline CDR1 and CDR2: MDHEN and SYDVKM. Trimming stripped 8 bases from V and 4 bases from J, with 14 bases between. CDR3 size: 13 residues. In DNA form, the CDR3 reads TGTGCCAGCGGATTAACGTTTGGCTATGGCTACACCTTC. This sequence encodes CASGLTFGYGYTF.

The chain combines TRBV5-1 with TRBJ1-2, with 7 bases matching TRBD1. Germline assignment: CDR1 SGHRS and CDR2 YFSETQ. V was pared by 0 bases and J by 2 bases, with 7 bases of the junction left unmatched. CDR3 size: 16 residues. CDR3 DNA: TGCGCCAGCAGCTTGGTTCGGGACAGTCAGAACTATGGCTACACCTTC. Translation gives CASSLVRDSQNYGYTF.

The chain uses TRBV5-1 and TRBJ2-7, with 8 bases aligning to TRBD1. Germline loops: CDR1 SGHRS, CDR2 YFSETQ. V trimming: 4 bases; J trimming: 3 bases; junction bases outside the gene matches: 9. This CDR3 contains 15 residues. The CDR3, as DNA: TGCGCCAGCAGCCCGGAACCGGGACAGGACTACGAGCAGTACTTC. Translating it yields CASSPEPGQDYEQYF.

V and J are TRBV5-1 and TRBJ1-1, with D unresolved. V gave up 4 bases and J gave up 5 bases, with 12 bases separating them. CDR3 length: 13 residues. Germline V gene lookup returns CDR1 SGHRS and CDR2 YFSETQ. As DNA, the CDR3 is TGCGCCAGCAGCGACTTATACAGTACTGAAGCTTTCTTT. Protein product: CASSDLYSTEAFF.

V and J are TRBV10-3 and TRBJ2-3, with 7 positions matching TRBD1. The V gene end was trimmed by 10 bases and the J gene end by 4 bases; junction bases not matched to a gene: 17. The germline V gene has CDR1 ENHRY and CDR2 SYGVKD. The CDR3 contains 16 residues. CDR3 bases: TGTGCCACCAAAGCCGACAGGACAGGTTGGCCAGATACGCAGTATTTT. It is translated as CATKADRTGWPDTQYF.

J is TRBJ1-1 and V is TRBV29-1; maybe TRBD1 (6 bases). CDR3 size: 13 residues. Germline V lookup: CDR1 SQVTM, CDR2 ANQGSEA. Trimming removed 4 bases at V and 0 bases at J, with 9 bases between. This CDR3 is CSVVGTLNTEAFF. The CDR3 region has the DNA TGCAGCGTTGTCGGGACATTGAACACTGAAGCTTTCTTT.

The chain joins TRBV4-2 to TRBJ1-5, with D hard to call. Trimming shortened V by 0 bases and J by 0 bases, and 9 bases separated the two germline ends. The CDR3 is 16 residues long. The germline V gene encodes CDR1 LGHNA and CDR2 YNFKEQ. Here the CDR3 DNA reads TGTGCCAGCAGCCAAGATGGAGGGAATAGCAATCAGCCCCAGCATTTT. Protein: CASSQDGGNSNQPQHF.

The chain uses TRBV5-1 and TRBJ1-3; 7 bases map to TRBD1. Unmatched junction bases numbered 4, after V lost 0 bases and J lost 4 bases. The CDR3 runs to 15 residues. Germline V lookup: CDR1 SGHRS, CDR2 YFSETQ. In nucleotides, the CDR3 is TGCGCCAGCAGCTTGGCACAGGGGTTGGGAAACACCATATATTTT. It encodes CASSLAQGLGNTIYF.

The chain links TRBV10-1 to TRBJ1-3; D possibly corresponds to TRBD1 (6 bases). The CDR3 has 14 amino acids. Trimming stripped 6 bases from V and 3 bases from J, with 12 bases between. The germline gives CDR1 WNHNN, CDR2 SYGVQD (reference sequence). CDR3 DNA: TGCGCCAGCAGCCCCGACAGGAATGGAAACACCATATATTTT. Amino acids: CASSPDRNGNTIYF.